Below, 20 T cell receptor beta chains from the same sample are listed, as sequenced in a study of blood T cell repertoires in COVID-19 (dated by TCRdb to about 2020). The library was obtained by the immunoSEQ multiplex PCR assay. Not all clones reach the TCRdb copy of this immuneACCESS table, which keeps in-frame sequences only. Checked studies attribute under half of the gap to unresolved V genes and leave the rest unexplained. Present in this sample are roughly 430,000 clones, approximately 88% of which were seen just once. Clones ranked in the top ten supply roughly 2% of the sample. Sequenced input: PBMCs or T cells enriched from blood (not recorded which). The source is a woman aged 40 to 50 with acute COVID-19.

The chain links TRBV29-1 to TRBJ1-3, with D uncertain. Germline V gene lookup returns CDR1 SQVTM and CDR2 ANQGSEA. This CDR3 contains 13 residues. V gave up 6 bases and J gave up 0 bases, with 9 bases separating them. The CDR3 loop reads CSVRTVSGNTIYF. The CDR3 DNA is TGCAGCGTCAGAACAGTCTCTGGAAACACCATATATTTT. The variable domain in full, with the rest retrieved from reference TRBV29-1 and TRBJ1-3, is SAVISQKPSRDICQRGTSLTIQCQVDSQVTMMFWYRQQPGQSLTLIATANQGSEATYESGFVIDKFPISRPNLTFSTLTVSNMSPEDSSIYLCSVRTVSGNTIYFGEGSWLTVV.

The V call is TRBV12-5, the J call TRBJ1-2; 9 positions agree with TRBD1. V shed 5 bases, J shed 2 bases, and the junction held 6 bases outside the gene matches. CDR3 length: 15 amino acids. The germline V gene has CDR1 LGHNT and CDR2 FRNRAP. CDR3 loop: CASGLQQGANYGYTF. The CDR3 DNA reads TGTGCTAGTGGTCTTCAACAGGGGGCGAACTATGGCTACACCTTC.

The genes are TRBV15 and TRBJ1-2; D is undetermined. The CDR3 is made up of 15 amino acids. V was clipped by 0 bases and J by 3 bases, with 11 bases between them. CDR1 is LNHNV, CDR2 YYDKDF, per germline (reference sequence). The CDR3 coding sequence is TGTGCCACCAGCAGAGATTCGGCAGGCGACTATGGCTACACCTTC. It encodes CATSRDSAGDYGYTF.

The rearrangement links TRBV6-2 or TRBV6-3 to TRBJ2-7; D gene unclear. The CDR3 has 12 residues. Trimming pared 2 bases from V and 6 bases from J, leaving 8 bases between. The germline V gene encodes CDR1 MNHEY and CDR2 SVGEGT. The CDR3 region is CASSYPSPEQYF. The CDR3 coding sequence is TGTGCCAGCAGTTACCCAAGCCCCGAGCAGTACTTC.

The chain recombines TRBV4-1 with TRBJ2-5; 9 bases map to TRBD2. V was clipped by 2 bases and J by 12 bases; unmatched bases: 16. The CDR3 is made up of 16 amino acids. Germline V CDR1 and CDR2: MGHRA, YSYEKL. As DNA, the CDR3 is TGCGCCAGCAGCCAAATTTCCCCCCTAGCGGGACTCGGGAAGTACTTC. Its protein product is CASSQISPLAGLGKYF.

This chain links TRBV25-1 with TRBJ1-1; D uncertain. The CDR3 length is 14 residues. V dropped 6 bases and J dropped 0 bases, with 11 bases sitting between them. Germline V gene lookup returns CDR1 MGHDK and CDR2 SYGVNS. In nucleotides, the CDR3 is TGTGCCAGCAGACCCTCGGGTGTGAACACTGAAGCTTTCTTT. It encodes CASRPSGVNTEAFF.

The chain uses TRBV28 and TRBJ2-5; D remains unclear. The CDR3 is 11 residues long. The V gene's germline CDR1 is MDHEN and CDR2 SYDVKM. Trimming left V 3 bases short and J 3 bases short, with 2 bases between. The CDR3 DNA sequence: TGTGCCAGCAGTTTTAAAGAGACCCAGTACTTC. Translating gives CASSFKETQYF. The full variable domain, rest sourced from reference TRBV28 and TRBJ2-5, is DVKVTQSSRYLVKRTGEKVFLECVQDMDHENMFWYRQDPGLGLRLIYFSYDVKMKEKGDIPEGYSVSREKKERFSLILESASTNQTSMYLCASSFKETQYFGPGTRLLVL.

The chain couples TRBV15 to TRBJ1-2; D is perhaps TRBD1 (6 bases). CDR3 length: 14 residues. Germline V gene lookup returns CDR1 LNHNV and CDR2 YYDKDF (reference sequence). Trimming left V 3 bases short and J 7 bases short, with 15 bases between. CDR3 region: CATSSTTGQGGYTF. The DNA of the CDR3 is TGTGCCACCAGCAGTACAACAGGGCAGGGTGGCTACACCTTC.

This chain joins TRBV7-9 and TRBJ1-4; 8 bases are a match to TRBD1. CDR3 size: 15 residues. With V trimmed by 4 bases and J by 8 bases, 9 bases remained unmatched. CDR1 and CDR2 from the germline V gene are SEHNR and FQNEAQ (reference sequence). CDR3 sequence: CASSSPDRGEEKLFF. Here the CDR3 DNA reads TGTGCCAGCAGCTCCCCAGACAGGGGAGAAGAAAAACTGTTTTTT.

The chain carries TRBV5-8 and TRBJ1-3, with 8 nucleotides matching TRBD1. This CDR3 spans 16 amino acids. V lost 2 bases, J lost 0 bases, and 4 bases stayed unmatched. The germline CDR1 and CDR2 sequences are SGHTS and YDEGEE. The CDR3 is CASSFGTGISGNTIYF. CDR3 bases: TGTGCCAGCAGCTTTGGGACAGGCATCTCTGGAAACACCATATATTTT.

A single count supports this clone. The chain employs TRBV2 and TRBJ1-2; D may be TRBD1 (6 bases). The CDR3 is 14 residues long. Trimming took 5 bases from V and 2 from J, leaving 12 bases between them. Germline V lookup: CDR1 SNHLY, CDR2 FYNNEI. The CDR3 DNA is TGTGCCAGCAGTCCGTGGACAGCAAACTATGGCTACACCTTC. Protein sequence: CASSPWTANYGYTF.

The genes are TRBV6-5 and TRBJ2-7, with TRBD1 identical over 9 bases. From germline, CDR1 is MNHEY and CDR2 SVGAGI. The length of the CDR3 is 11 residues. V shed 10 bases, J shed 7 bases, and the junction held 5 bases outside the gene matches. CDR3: CAIWTGEEQYF. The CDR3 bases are TGTGCCATCTGGACAGGGGAGGAGCAGTACTTC.

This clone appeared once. In DNA, the CDR3 is TGTGCCAGCAGTTACTCCGAGTTTAGCTCACCCCTCCACTTT. Its protein is CASSYSEFSSPLHF. The chain uses TRBV6-5 and TRBJ1-6; D not certain. V was pared by 0 bases and J by 10 bases, with 10 bases between. CDR1 is MNHEY and CDR2 is SVGAGI in the germline V gene. This CDR3 contains 14 residues.

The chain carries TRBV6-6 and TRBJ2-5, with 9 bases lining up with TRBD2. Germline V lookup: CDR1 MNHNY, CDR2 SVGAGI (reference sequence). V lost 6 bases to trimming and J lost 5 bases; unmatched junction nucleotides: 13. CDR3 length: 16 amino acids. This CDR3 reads CASSHTGLAGPETQYF. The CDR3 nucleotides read TGTGCCAGCAGCCATACTGGGCTAGCGGGGCCGGAGACCCAGTACTTC.

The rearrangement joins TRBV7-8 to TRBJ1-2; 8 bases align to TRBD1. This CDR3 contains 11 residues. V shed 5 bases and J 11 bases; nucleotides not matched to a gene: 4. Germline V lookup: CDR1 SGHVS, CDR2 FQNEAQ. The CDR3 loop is CASSRQGSYTF. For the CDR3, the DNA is TGTGCCAGCAGCAGACAGGGGAGTTACACCTTC. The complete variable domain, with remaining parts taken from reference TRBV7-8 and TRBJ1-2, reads GAGVSQSPRYKVAKRGQDVALRCDPISGHVSLFWYQQALGQGPEFLTYFQNEAQLDKSGLPSDRFFAERPEGSVSTLKIQRTQQEDSAVYLCASSRQGSYTFGSGTRLTVV.

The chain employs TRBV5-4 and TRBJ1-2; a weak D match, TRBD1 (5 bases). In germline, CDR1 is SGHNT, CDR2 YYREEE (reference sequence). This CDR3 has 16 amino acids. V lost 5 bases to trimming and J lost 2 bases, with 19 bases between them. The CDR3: CASRGGRALRNYGYTF. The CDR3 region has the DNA TGTGCCAGCAGGGGGGGTCGGGCCCTCCGCAACTATGGCTACACCTTC.

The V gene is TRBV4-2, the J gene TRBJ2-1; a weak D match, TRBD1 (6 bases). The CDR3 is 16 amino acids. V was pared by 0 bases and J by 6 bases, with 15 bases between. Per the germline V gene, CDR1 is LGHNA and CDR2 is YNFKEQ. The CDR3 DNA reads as TGTGCCAGCAGCCAAGATGACTCGCAGGGGTTCAATGAGCAGTTCTTC. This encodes CASSQDDSQGFNEQFF.

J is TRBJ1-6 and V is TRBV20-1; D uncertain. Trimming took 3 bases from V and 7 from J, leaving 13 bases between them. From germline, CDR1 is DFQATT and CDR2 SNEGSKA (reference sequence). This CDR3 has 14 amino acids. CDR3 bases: TGCAGTGCTAGTGAACAGCTCGCCAATTCACCCCTCCACTTT. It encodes CSASEQLANSPLHF.

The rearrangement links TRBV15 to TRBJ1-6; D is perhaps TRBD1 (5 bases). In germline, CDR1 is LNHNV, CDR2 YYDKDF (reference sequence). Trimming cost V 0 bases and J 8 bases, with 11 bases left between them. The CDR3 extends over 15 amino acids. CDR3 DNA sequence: TGTGCCACCAGCAGAGATCCGGGGGAAGATTCACCCCTCCACTTT. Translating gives CATSRDPGEDSPLHF.

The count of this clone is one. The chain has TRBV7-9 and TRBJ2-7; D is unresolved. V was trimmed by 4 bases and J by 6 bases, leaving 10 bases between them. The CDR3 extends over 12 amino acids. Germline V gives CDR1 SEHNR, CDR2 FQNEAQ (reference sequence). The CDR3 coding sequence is TGTGCCAGCAGCTCCGACAACCGCGAGCAGTACTTC. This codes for CASSSDNREQYF.